This TCR beta chain was found in a study of shared clonotypes between healthy human individuals. Regarding the study as a whole: Some clonotypes were shared by all four sorted-subset donors, while others were not shared. The non-shared ones had lower generation probabilities than the shared ones.

Of note for this clone: Its specificity is unknown.

In germline, CDR1 is LNHDA, CDR2 SQIVND (reference sequence). V lost 5 bases and J lost 3; bases outside the gene matches: 5. The CDR3 contains 14 residues. Profiling relied on immunoSEQ multiplex PCR, and the TCRdb table lists in-frame clones only, not all of them. The repertoire holds fewer than 3 million clones, with around 92% as singletons. V gene TRBV19 combines with J gene TRBJ1-1, with 8 positions matching TRBD1. This TCR came from a man between 18 and 35 years old in good health. Some clones in this sample may be carry-over from other donors' samples. Material: naive CD4+ T cells from PBMCs. Subset defined: CD45RA+ positively selected. The CDR3 DNA reads as TGTGCCAGTAGTGGACAGGGAAGCGACACTGAAGCTTTCTTT. Its translation: CASSGQGSDTEAFF.